The 28 T cell receptor beta chains given below trace back to one sample, sequenced in a study of T cells in Graves' hyperthyroidism and ophthalmopathy. TCR beta CDR3 regions were amplified from RNA transcripts. Carried out on the TCR CDR3, a first-round RT-PCR used the HTBI primer set. MiXCR, run by TCRdb on the multiplex PCR reads, gives a single entry per CDR3 protein. This table has about 200,000 distinct CDR3 sequences, less than 20% appearing once. The sequenced sample was blood. The source of these receptors is a woman aged 45-60 years with Graves' hyperthyroidism.

This clonotype has at least ten counts. The chain has TRBV11-2 and TRBJ2-3, with 14 bases that match TRBD2. The CDR3 length is 17 residues. J lost 2 bases, V lost 5 bases, and 6 bases had no gene match. Germline loops: CDR1 SGHAT, CDR2 FQNNGV. The CDR3 bases are TGTGCCAGCAGCGGAGGGACTAGCGGGAGCCCCACAGATACGCAGTATTTT. This gives the protein CASSGGTSGSPTDTQYF.

The chain employs TRBV20-1 and TRBJ2-3; tentatively, D is TRBD1 or TRBD2 (5 bases each). The CDR3 loop spans 14 amino acids. Germline V lookup: CDR1 DFQATT, CDR2 SNEGSKA (reference sequence). The V end lost 2 bases, the J end lost 2 bases, and 11 bases lay between the germline ends. The CDR3 region is CSARLGVNTDTQYF. The CDR3, as DNA: TGCAGTGCTAGACTGGGGGTCAACACAGATACGCAGTATTTT.

Ten or more counts support this clonotype. V is TRBV3-1 and J is TRBJ2-5; D call uncertain. In germline, CDR1 is LGHDT, CDR2 YNNKEL (reference sequence). Trimming shortened V by 4 bases and J by 1 base, and 7 bases separated the two germline ends. The CDR3 is made up of 13 amino acids. The CDR3: CASSRYAQETQYF. The CDR3 region has the DNA TGTGCCAGCAGCCGCTACGCCCAAGAGACCCAGTACTTC.

This clonotype was picked up many times. The J gene is TRBJ2-5, the V gene TRBV7-2; D may be TRBD2 (6 bases). The germline gives CDR1 SGHTA, CDR2 FQGNSA. V dropped 6 bases and J dropped 0 bases, with 11 bases sitting between them. The CDR3 runs to 14 residues. CDR3 sequence: CASRMRGYQETQYF. In nucleotides, the CDR3 is TGTGCCAGCAGGATGCGGGGTTACCAAGAGACCCAGTACTTC.

V is TRBV12-5 and J is TRBJ2-7; D is perhaps TRBD2 (7 bases). Germline CDR1 and CDR2: LGHNT and FRNRAP. V was clipped by 0 bases and J by 4 bases, with 19 bases between them. The CDR3 runs 17 residues. The CDR3 loop is CASGLVLGLGGRYEQYF. The CDR3, as DNA: TGTGCTAGTGGTTTGGTACTTGGACTAGGGGGAAGGTACGAGCAGTACTTC.

This clonotype was recorded a few times. CDR3: CASSLQGRTGEQYF. The CDR3 DNA sequence: TGTGCCAGCAGCTTACAAGGGAGGACGGGCGAGCAGTACTTC. The V call is TRBV7-9, the J call TRBJ2-7; tentative D call: TRBD2 (6 bases). The length of the CDR3 is 14 residues. Germline assignment: CDR1 SEHNR and CDR2 FQNEAQ (reference sequence). V was pared by 2 bases and J by 6 bases, with 14 bases between.

In its sample, this clonotype was seen many times. This rearrangement joins TRBV12-3 or TRBV12-4 to TRBJ2-7, with D perhaps being TRBD1 or TRBD2 (6 bases each). CDR3 length: 14 residues. Trimming pared 2 bases from V and 6 bases from J, leaving 14 bases between. The CDR3, as DNA: TGTGCCAGCAGTTTACAGGTGGGGGGCTTCGAGCAGTACTTC. It is translated as CASSLQVGGFEQYF.

CDR3 nucleotides: TGTGCCAGCAGCCAAGATCAGCTAGAGCCCACAGATACGCAGTATTTT. It specifies CASSQDQLEPTDTQYF. The rearrangement joins TRBV4-2 to TRBJ2-3; D gene unclear. V was clipped by 0 bases and J by 2 bases, with 12 bases between them. Germline V gene lookup returns CDR1 LGHNA and CDR2 YNFKEQ. CDR3 length: 16 residues.

The chain employs TRBV6-1 and TRBJ2-7, with 11 bases fitting TRBD2. Germline CDR1 and CDR2: MNHNS and SASEGT. V lost 4 bases, J lost 9 bases, and 5 bases stayed unmatched. There are 13 residues in the CDR3. CDR3 protein: CASSGWTSGLQYF. CDR3 DNA sequence: TGTGCCAGCAGTGGCTGGACTAGCGGGTTGCAGTACTTC.

This clonotype has at least ten counts. This sequence joins TRBV7-3 and TRBJ2-5, with TRBD2 identical over 9 bases. This CDR3 contains 15 residues. Germline V gene sequence: CDR1 SGHTA, CDR2 FQGTGA. Trimming removed 4 bases from V and 5 bases from J; junction bases left unmatched: 8. The DNA for the CDR3 is TGTGCCAGCAGCTCAGATAGCGGGAGCGGGGAGACCCAGTACTTC. Encoded protein: CASSSDSGSGETQYF.

This clonotype has at least ten counts. The gene calls are TRBV28 and TRBJ2-7; the match to TRBD2 covers 11 bases. This CDR3 region has 15 residues. The germline V gene has CDR1 MDHEN and CDR2 SYDVKM. With V trimmed by 5 bases and J by 6 bases, 9 bases remained unmatched. Here the CDR3 reads CASSHQQGLAAEQYF. The CDR3 nucleotides are TGTGCCAGCAGTCACCAGCAGGGACTAGCGGCCGAGCAGTACTTC. The variable domain in full, with the rest retrieved from reference TRBV28 and TRBJ2-7, is DVKVTQSSRYLVKRTGEKVFLECVQDMDHENMFWYRQDPGLGLRLIYFSYDVKMKEKGDIPEGYSVSREKKERFSLILESASTNQTSMYLCASSHQQGLAAEQYFGPGTRLTVT.

Concerning this clonotype: One end of the junction fails to match germline, which may point to a read error. This CDR3 is CAGSLRDFANTGELFF. Here the CDR3 DNA reads TGTGCCGGCAGTCTCAGGGACTTTGCGAACACCGGGGAGCTGTTTTTT. The V gene is TRBV11-3, the J gene TRBJ2-2; a weak D match, TRBD2 (6 bases). The length of the CDR3 is 16 residues. The germline gives CDR1 SGHNT, CDR2 YENEEA. Filled out from reference TRBV11-3 and TRBJ2-2, the complete variable domain reads EAGVVQSPRYKIIEKKQPVAFWCNPISGHNTLYWYLQNLGQGPELLIRYENEEAVDDSQLPKDRFSAERLKGVDSTLKIQPAELGDSAVYLCAGSLRDFANTGELFFGEGSRLTVL.

The rearrangement uses TRBV10-1 and TRBJ2-1, with 8 bases matching TRBD1. Trimming at V came to 2 bases and at J to 6 bases, leaving 9 bases not matched to a gene. CDR1 and CDR2 (germline): WNHNN, SYGVQD (reference sequence). The CDR3 runs 16 residues. CDR3 amino acids: CASSEGARTGRNEQFF. CDR3 DNA sequence: TGCGCCAGCAGTGAGGGGGCGAGGACAGGGCGCAATGAGCAGTTCTTC.

This clonotype was seen ten or more times. This chain joins TRBV11-3 and TRBJ2-7; D is uncertain. The CDR3 covers 12 residues. The V end lost 5 bases, the J end lost 4 bases, and 9 bases lay between the germline ends. CDR1 and CDR2 from the germline V gene are SGHNT and YENEEA. In DNA, the CDR3 is TGTGCCAGCAGCCCGCAAAGTTACGAGCAGTACTTC. It translates to CASSPQSYEQYF.

Only a few counts were recorded for this clonotype. The CDR3 reads CATSDLSSVSEQFF. CDR3 DNA sequence: TGTGCCACCAGTGATTTGTCTAGCGTAAGTGAGCAGTTCTTC. The chain recombines TRBV24-1 with TRBJ2-1; D may be TRBD2 (6 bases). This CDR3 region has 14 residues. The germline gives CDR1 KGHDR, CDR2 SFDVKD. Trimming shortened V by 0 bases and J by 9 bases, and 11 bases separated the two germline ends.

This clonotype was counted many times. The chain recombines TRBV6-1 with TRBJ2-5, with TRBD2 as a possible D gene (6 bases). Trimming took 0 bases from V and 5 from J, leaving 13 bases between them. CDR1 is MNHNS and CDR2 is SASEGT in the germline V gene. The CDR3 has 15 residues. This CDR3 reads CASSEAWRARETQYF. For the CDR3, the DNA is TGTGCCAGCAGTGAAGCTTGGAGGGCGCGGGAGACCCAGTACTTC.

This clonotype was seen at least ten times. The chain employs TRBV7-6 and TRBJ2-3; D gene ambiguous. Germline V gene data show CDR1 as SGHVS and CDR2 as FNYEAQ. Trimming took 1 base from V and 0 from J, leaving 8 bases between them. The CDR3 spans 15 residues. CDR3 coding DNA: TGTGCCAGCAGCTTAGGTAGTCACAGCACAGATACGCAGTATTTT. Its protein is CASSLGSHSTDTQYF.

This clonotype has a single count. This sequence joins TRBV30 and TRBJ2-1; the D gene is possibly TRBD2 (6 bases). Germline loops: CDR1 GTSNPN, CDR2 SVGIG (reference sequence). This CDR3 spans 14 amino acids. Trimming left V 2 bases short and J 11 bases short, with 19 bases between. The DNA of the CDR3 is TGTGCCTGGAGTTCCCCGGGACTTCCTCGAAAGCAGTTCTTC. The encoded protein is CAWSSPGLPRKQFF.

This clonotype was observed many times. This chain connects TRBV28 to TRBJ1-5; D ambiguous. CDR3 length: 15 residues. CDR1 is MDHEN, CDR2 SYDVKM, per germline. Trimming cost V 2 bases and J 5 bases, with 13 bases left between them. The CDR3: CASSLTHWSYQPQHF. The CDR3 DNA sequence: TGTGCCAGCAGTTTAACCCACTGGTCCTATCAGCCCCAGCATTTT.

This chain joins TRBV5-1 and TRBJ2-7; 11 bases align to TRBD2. The CDR3 runs 15 residues. V lost 0 bases and J lost 2; bases outside the gene matches: 1. Germline CDR1 and CDR2: SGHRS and YFSETQ. The CDR3, as DNA: TGCGCCAGCAGCTTGGAACTAGCGGGAGCCTACGAGCAGTACTTC. It encodes CASSLELAGAYEQYF.

This clonotype showed up just a few times. The CDR3 loop reads CASSEYGDRLNTEAFF. The DNA of the CDR3 is TGTGCCAGCAGTGAATATGGGGACAGATTGAACACTGAAGCTTTCTTT. This sequence joins TRBV25-1 and TRBJ1-1; 7 positions match TRBD1. Germline trimming cut 0 bases from V and 0 bases from J; bases unmatched to any gene: 4. Germline lookup yields CDR1 MGHDK and CDR2 SYGVNS. CDR3 length: 16 amino acids.

This clonotype came up many times. This rearrangement joins TRBV9 to TRBJ2-1, with D maybe TRBD2 (6 bases). The germline CDR1 and CDR2 sequences are SGDLS and YYNGEE. The CDR3 spans 15 residues. Trimming removed 3 bases at V and 3 bases at J, with 13 bases between. The CDR3 sequence: CASSASEFNYNEQFF. The DNA for the CDR3 is TGTGCCAGCAGCGCTAGCGAGTTCAACTACAATGAGCAGTTCTTC.

The chain links TRBV12-3 or TRBV12-4 to TRBJ2-1; 12 bases match TRBD2. CDR3 length: 11 amino acids. V lost 8 bases and J lost 14; bases outside the gene matches: 4. The CDR3 region has the DNA TGTGCCAGCGCTAGCGGGAGGGTGGAGTTCTTC. This translates into CASASGRVEFF.

This clonotype was found many times. This chain links TRBV11-3 with TRBJ1-5, with 7 bases fitting TRBD1. The CDR3 is 13 amino acids. Germline loops: CDR1 SGHNT, CDR2 YENEEA. The trim removed 0 bases at V and 7 bases at J, leaving 0 bases unmatched. CDR3 bases: TGTGCCAGCAGCTTAGAACAGGGGCAGCCCCAGCATTTT. Its translation: CASSLEQGQPQHF.

This clonotype showed up many times. This sequence joins TRBV7-2 and TRBJ1-1; D call uncertain. V was clipped by 3 bases and J by 0 bases, with 14 bases between them. Per germline, CDR1 SGHTA and CDR2 FQGNSA. This CDR3 region has 16 residues. CDR3 bases: TGTGCCAGCAGCTTTCCCCCCGGTCGGATGAACACTGAAGCTTTCTTT. Its translation: CASSFPPGRMNTEAFF.

This clonotype was detected ten times or more. The gene calls are TRBV2 and TRBJ2-3, with 9 bases identical to TRBD1. CDR1 is SNHLY and CDR2 is FYNNEI in the germline V gene. The V segment lost 2 bases and the J segment 9 bases; nucleotides outside the gene matches: 6. CDR3 size: 14 residues. CDR3 sequence (DNA): TGTGCCAGCAGTGAACGGGCTGGACAGGGGACGCAGTATTTT. Encoded protein: CASSERAGQGTQYF.

This chain joins TRBV5-1 and TRBJ1-2; possibly TRBD1 for D (6 bases). The V end lost 2 bases, the J end lost 7 bases, and 15 bases lay between the germline ends. This CDR3 is 14 amino acids long. Looked up from germline, CDR1 is SGHRS and CDR2 is YFSETQ. The CDR3 DNA follows: TGCGCCAGCAGCTTCGAGAGGGGGTTGGGTGGCTACACCTTC. The encoded protein is CASSFERGLGGYTF. The full variable domain, in which reference TRBV5-1 and TRBJ1-2 provide the parts outside the CDR3, is KAGVTQTPRYLIKTRGQQVTLSCSPISGHRSVSWYQQTPGQGLQFLFEYFSETQRNKGNFPGRFSGRQFSNSRSEMNVSTLELGDSALYLCASSFERGLGGYTFGSGTRLTVV.

This clonotype was counted a few times. This rearrangement joins TRBV28 to TRBJ1-5; 7 nucleotides align to TRBD1. Germline V gene data show CDR1 as MDHEN and CDR2 as SYDVKM. V was pared by 6 bases and J by 6 bases, with 8 bases of the junction left unmatched. The CDR3 contains 14 residues. The CDR3 sequence: CASRPGQVPQPQHF. Here the CDR3 DNA reads TGTGCCAGCAGACCTGGACAGGTCCCTCAGCCCCAGCATTTT.